Listed below are T cell receptor beta chains from one sample, sequenced in a study of shared clonotypes between healthy human individuals. The method was immunoSEQ multiplex PCR; TCRdb's version includes in-frame clones alone and lacks a portion of them. The sample includes about 1 million clones, approximately 72% seen only once; the top ten take approximately 1.5%. The sequenced sample was memory CD4+ T cells sorted from blood. Receptor source: a man between 18 and 29 years old in good health. The CDR3 runs from the conserved cysteine through the conserved F or W.

V: TRBV5-1; J: TRBJ2-7; CDR3: CASSFQSGIPNEQYF
V: TRBV19; J: TRBJ1-3; CDR3: CASSMATGSSGNTIYF
V: TRBV5-6; J: TRBJ2-3; CDR3: CASSLVGITDTQYF
V: TRBV19; J: TRBJ2-5; CDR3: CASTPNGGWGAQETQYF
V: TRBV25-1; J: TRBJ2-3; CDR3: CASSEGGSRADTQYF
V: TRBV6-1; J: TRBJ2-1; CDR3: CASSEAGWGDSHNEQFF
V: TRBV30; J: TRBJ1-4; CDR3: CAWSGKGNEKLFF
V: TRBV5-1; J: TRBJ1-1; CDR3: CASRGLANTEAFF
V: TRBV14; J: TRBJ2-3; CDR3: CASSQGAGGPVDTQYF
V: TRBV2; J: TRBJ1-1; CDR3: CASRPNRGGLGATEAFF
V: TRBV5-4; J: TRBJ2-7; CDR3: CASSPDRDRGEQYF
V: TRBV5-1; J: TRBJ2-2; CDR3: CASRLNPRHYTGELFF
V: TRBV27; J: TRBJ2-1; CDR3: CASGRFGEQFF
V: TRBV7-9; J: TRBJ1-5; CDR3: CASSLIGGHGSDQPQHF
V: TRBV6-5; J: TRBJ2-7; CDR3: CASSYSSSVVEQYF
V: TRBV6-5; J: TRBJ2-7; CDR3: CASSIAGGPYEQYF
V: TRBV30; J: TRBJ1-1; CDR3: CAGDGGDTEAFF
V: TRBV6-5; J: TRBJ1-6; CDR3: CASSSGTGNSPLHF
V: TRBV11-2; J: NA; CDR3: CASSSLTFQYEQYF
V: TRBV7-2; J: TRBJ1-5; CDR3: CASSPTVHSNQPQHF
V: TRBV6-1; J: TRBJ1-4; CDR3: CASSDPIQQGRSLEKLFF